These 9 T cell receptor beta chains were all obtained from the same sample, sequenced in a study of OX40 agonist ivuxolimab in advanced cancers. The assay was immunoSEQ multiplex PCR, and TCRdb's table has in-frame clones only and misses some. The profile shows about 56,000 clones, 82% of them singletons. This material consisted of CD4+ or CD8+ T cells sorted from blood, taken in a trial of the OX40 agonist ivuxolimab. These receptors all stem from an adult with an advanced solid tumor such as melanoma, head and neck, liver or kidney cancer.

Only one count was recorded for this clone. This sequence joins TRBV19 and TRBJ1-2; TRBD1 might be the D (5 bases). Germline V lookup: CDR1 LNHDA, CDR2 SQIVND (reference sequence). Trimming cost V 5 bases and J 6 bases, with 19 bases left between them. This CDR3 region has 15 residues. The CDR3 sequence is CASSSLTERGHGYTF. The CDR3 DNA follows: TGTGCCAGTAGTTCCTTGACGGAAAGGGGTCATGGCTACACCTTC.

The chain uses TRBV5-6 and TRBJ1-6; D not certain. The CDR3 totals 16 residues. With 4 bases removed from V and 0 bases from J, the gap between germline ends came to 11 bases. Germline V gives CDR1 SGHDT, CDR2 YYEEEE. This chain's CDR3 is CASSEGLYSYNSPLHF. CDR3 in DNA: TGTGCCAGCAGCGAGGGCCTTTACTCCTATAATTCACCCCTCCACTTT.

This clone is a singleton in its sample. This chain joins TRBV6-1 and TRBJ1-6; D is undetermined. The CDR3 has 12 amino acids. Deletions cut 5 bases from V and 12 bases from J, with 11 bases between. CDR1 and CDR2 from the germline V gene are MNHNS and SASEGT. DNA of the CDR3: TGTGCCAGCAGTTCCCCCGGCAGACCCCTCCACTTT. It is translated as CASSSPGRPLHF.

This CDR3 reads CASSVRDGSNQPQHF. As DNA, the CDR3 is TGTGCCAGCAGCGTCCGGGACGGAAGCAATCAGCCCCAGCATTTT. The chain combines TRBV9 with TRBJ1-5; a weak D match, TRBD1 (5 bases). This CDR3 is 15 amino acids long. The germline CDR1 and CDR2 sequences are SGDLS and YYNGEE. Trimming left V 2 bases short and J 1 base short, with 10 bases between.

This chain joins TRBV5-6 and TRBJ1-2, with 10 bases lining up with TRBD1. This CDR3 has 17 residues. V lost 6 bases to trimming and J lost 4 bases; unmatched junction nucleotides: 15. The germline V gene encodes CDR1 SGHDT and CDR2 YYEEEE. The CDR3 coding sequence is TGTGCCAGCATGTGGAGACAGGGGGCCTATATCAGCTATGGCTACACCTTC. Amino acids: CASMWRQGAYISYGYTF.

The genes are TRBV11-3 and TRBJ2-7, with 9 bases aligning to TRBD2. Trimming took 4 bases from V and 4 from J; bases not matched to a gene: 8. CDR3 length: 15 amino acids. The germline V gene has CDR1 SGHNT and CDR2 YENEEA. CDR3 coding DNA: TGTGCCAGCAGCTACGGACTAGCGAGAAATTACGAGCAGTACTTC. It codes for CASSYGLARNYEQYF.

V is TRBV18 and J is TRBJ1-4; D unresolved. CDR3 length: 17 amino acids. The germline V and J ends were trimmed by 6 bases and 0 bases, with 17 bases remaining between them. Germline loops: CDR1 KGHSH, CDR2 LQKENI. As DNA, the CDR3 is TGTGCCAGCTCTGGGTCGCCCCGAGTCGCAACTAATGAAAAACTGTTTTTT. Translating gives CASSGSPRVATNEKLFF.

The chain carries TRBV7-2 and TRBJ2-7; D is uncertain. Germline CDR1 SGHTA, CDR2 FQGNSA. The CDR3 is made up of 14 amino acids. The V gene lost 2 bases and the J gene lost 2 bases, with 10 bases spanning the gap. DNA for the CDR3: TGTGCCAGCAGCTTATTCGATTCGGCCTACGAGCAGTACTTC. It translates to CASSLFDSAYEQYF.

CDR3 coding DNA: TGTGCCAGCAGTTTATGGCCGGTACAGGCTTCGGATGGCTACACCTTC. It specifies CASSLWPVQASDGYTF. The chain couples TRBV27 to TRBJ1-2; D might be TRBD1 (5 bases). The CDR3 is made up of 16 amino acids. Between the trimmed V and J ends, which lost 1 base and 6 bases, there was a span of 18 bases. Germline CDR1 and CDR2: MNHEY and SMNVEV (reference sequence).